This T cell receptor beta chain is drawn from a study of blood T cell repertoires in COVID-19. Study context: The analysed material was cDNA or gDNA that came from T cells, B-cell-depleted T cells, or PBMCs.

Germline V lookup: CDR1 MNHEY, CDR2 SVGAGI. This CDR3 region has 15 residues. With 4 bases removed from V and 4 bases from J, the gap between germline ends came to 14 bases. In the source study's methods: For nucleated cells, counts were estimated from reference gene primer amplification. Here immunoSEQ multiplex PCR was the method, and the copy in TCRdb shows in-frame clones only, minus some. From that table come the V and J calls and clone size; the DNA was used to work out D and trimming. The sample includes about 210,000 clones, roughly 88% of them seen just once. Source material: peripheral blood. V is TRBV6-5 and J is TRBJ2-1, with D tentatively TRBD2 (6 bases). The TCR comes from a man aged 18 to 29 with active or convalescent COVID-19. CDR3 sequence: CASSLGLTLYNEQFF. The CDR3 DNA is TGTGCCAGCAGTTTGGGACTGACTTTATACAATGAGCAGTTCTTC.